The subject of this entry is one T cell receptor beta chain. The record originates from a study of cytomegalovirus exposure and HLA in healthy donors. Both 60 Vbeta primers and 13 Jbeta primers went into the PCR. Here immunoSEQ multiplex PCR was the method, and the copy in TCRdb shows in-frame clones only, minus some. This sample has about 130,000 clones, with approximately 82% found just once. J was trimmed by 11 bases and V by 2 bases; bases with no gene match: 5. Germline CDR1 is MNHEY and CDR2 is SVGAGI. The CDR3 is 12 residues long. Material: PBMCs. The clonotype was recovered from a man in his fifties in good health and CMV-seronegative. The V call is TRBV6-5, the J call TRBJ1-1; 7 nucleotides align to TRBD1. CDR3 bases: TGTGCCAGCAGTTACCGGACAGGACGGGCTTTCTTT. Residues: CASSYRTGRAFF.